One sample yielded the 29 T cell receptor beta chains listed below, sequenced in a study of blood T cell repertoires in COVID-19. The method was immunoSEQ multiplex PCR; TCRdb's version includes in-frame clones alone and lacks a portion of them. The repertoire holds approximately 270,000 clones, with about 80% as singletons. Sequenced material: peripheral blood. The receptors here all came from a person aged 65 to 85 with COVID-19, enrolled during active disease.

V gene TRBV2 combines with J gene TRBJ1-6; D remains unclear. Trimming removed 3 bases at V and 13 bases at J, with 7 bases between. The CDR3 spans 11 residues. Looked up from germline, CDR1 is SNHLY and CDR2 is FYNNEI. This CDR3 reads CASSEGVPLHF. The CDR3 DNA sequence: TGTGCCAGCAGTGAGGGCGTTCCCCTCCACTTT.

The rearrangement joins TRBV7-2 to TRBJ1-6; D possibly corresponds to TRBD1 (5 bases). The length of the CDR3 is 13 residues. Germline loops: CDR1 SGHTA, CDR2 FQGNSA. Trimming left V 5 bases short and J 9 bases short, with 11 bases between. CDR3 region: CASSRDGGSPLHF. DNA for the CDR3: TGTGCCAGCAGCCGAGACGGGGGTTCACCCCTCCACTTT.

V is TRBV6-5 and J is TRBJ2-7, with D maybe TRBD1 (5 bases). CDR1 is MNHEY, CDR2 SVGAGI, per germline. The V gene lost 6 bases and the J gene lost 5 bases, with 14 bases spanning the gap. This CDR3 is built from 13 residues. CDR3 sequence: CASSSGRGHEQYF. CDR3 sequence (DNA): TGTGCCAGCAGCTCGGGTAGGGGCCACGAGCAGTACTTC.

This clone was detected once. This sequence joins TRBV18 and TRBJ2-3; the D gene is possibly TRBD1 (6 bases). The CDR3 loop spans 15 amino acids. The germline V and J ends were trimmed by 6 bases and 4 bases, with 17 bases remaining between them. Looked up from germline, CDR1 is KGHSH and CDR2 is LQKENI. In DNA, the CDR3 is TGTGCCAGCTCGACTCTTCAGGGGACCCCAGATACGCAGTATTTT. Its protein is CASSTLQGTPDTQYF.

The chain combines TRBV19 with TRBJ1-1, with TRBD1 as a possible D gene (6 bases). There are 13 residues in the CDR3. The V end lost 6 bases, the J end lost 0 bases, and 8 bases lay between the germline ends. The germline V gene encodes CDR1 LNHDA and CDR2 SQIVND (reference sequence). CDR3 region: CASRQGLNTEAFF. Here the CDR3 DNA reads TGTGCCAGTAGACAGGGCCTGAACACTGAAGCTTTCTTT. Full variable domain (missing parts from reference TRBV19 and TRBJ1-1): DGGITQSPKYLFRKEGQNVTLSCEQNLNHDAMYWYRQDPGQGLRLIYYSQIVNDFQKGDIAEGYSVSREKKESFPLTVTSAQKNPTAFYLCASRQGLNTEAFFGQGTRLTVV.

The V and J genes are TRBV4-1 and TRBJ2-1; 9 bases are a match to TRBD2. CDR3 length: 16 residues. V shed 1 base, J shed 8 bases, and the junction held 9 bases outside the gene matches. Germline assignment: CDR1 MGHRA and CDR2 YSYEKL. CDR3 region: CASSQVAGVFGHEQFF. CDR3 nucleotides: TGCGCCAGCAGCCAAGTAGCGGGAGTTTTCGGGCATGAGCAGTTCTTC.

The CDR3 coding sequence is TGTGCCAGCAGTTCCAGGGAGGCTAGTGACGAGCAGTACTTC. Translated, it gives CASSSREASDEQYF. The V call is TRBV6-7, the J call TRBJ2-7; maybe TRBD2 (6 bases). TRBV6-7 is annotated as an ORF whose role is uncertain. Trimming took off 4 bases at V and 5 bases at J, with 15 bases between the two ends. The CDR3 is 14 residues long.

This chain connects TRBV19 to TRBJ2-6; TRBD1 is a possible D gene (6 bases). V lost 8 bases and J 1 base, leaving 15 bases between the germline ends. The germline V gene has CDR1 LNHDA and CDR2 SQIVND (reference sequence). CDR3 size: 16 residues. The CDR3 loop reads CASLQGSLSGANVLTF. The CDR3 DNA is TGTGCCAGTCTACAGGGATCTTTATCTGGGGCCAACGTCCTGACTTTC.

CDR3 in amino acids: CASSQGGTPTGGLLAKNIQYF. DNA for the CDR3: TGCGCCAGCAGCCAAGGGGGGACACCCACCGGGGGGCTTTTAGCCAAAAACATTCAGTACTTC. The V call is TRBV4-1, the J call TRBJ2-4; tentative D call: TRBD2 (7 bases). The length of the CDR3 is 21 residues. V was pared by 1 base and J by 0 bases, with 25 bases between. The germline V gene has CDR1 MGHRA and CDR2 YSYEKL.

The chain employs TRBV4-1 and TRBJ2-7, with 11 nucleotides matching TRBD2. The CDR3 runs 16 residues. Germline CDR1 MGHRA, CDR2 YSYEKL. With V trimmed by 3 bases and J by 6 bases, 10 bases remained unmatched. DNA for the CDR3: TGCGCCAGCAGCCAGGGCCATAGCGGGGGGGCCCTCGAGCAGTACTTC. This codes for CASSQGHSGGALEQYF.

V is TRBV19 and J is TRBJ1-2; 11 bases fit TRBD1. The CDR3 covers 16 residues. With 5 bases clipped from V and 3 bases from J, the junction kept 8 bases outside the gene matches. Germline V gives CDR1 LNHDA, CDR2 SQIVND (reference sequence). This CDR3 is CASSSSRTGGDYGYTF. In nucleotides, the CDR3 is TGTGCCAGTAGTTCTTCACGGACAGGGGGCGACTATGGCTACACCTTC.

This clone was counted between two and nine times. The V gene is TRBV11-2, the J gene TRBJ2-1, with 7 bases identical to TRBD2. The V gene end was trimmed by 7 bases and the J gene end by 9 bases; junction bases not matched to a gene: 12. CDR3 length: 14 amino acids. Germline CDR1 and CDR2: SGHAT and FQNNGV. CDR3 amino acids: CASKPPGTIGEQFF. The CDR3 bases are TGTGCCAGCAAACCTCCTGGGACTATTGGTGAGCAGTTCTTC.

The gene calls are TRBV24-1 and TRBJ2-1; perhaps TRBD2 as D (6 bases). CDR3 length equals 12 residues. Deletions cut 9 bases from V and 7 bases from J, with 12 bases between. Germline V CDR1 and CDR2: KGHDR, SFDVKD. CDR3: CATQGAGNEQFF. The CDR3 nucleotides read TGTGCCACCCAAGGCGCGGGAAATGAGCAGTTCTTC.

The CDR3 coding sequence is TGTGCCAGTAGTAGGGACCGGAGGGGAGAAAAGGAAAAACTGTTTTTT. Protein: CASSRDRRGEKEKLFF. V gene TRBV19 combines with J gene TRBJ1-4, with D possibly being TRBD1 (5 bases). The CDR3 contains 16 residues. V was cut by 4 bases and J by 8 bases, with 20 bases left in between. CDR1 and CDR2 from the germline V gene are LNHDA and SQIVND (reference sequence).

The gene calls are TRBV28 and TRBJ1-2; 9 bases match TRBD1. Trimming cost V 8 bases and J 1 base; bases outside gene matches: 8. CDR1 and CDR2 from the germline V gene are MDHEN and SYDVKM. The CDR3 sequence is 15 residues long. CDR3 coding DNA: TGTGCCAGCTTTACACAGGGGGCGTATAACTATGGCTACACCTTC. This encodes CASFTQGAYNYGYTF.

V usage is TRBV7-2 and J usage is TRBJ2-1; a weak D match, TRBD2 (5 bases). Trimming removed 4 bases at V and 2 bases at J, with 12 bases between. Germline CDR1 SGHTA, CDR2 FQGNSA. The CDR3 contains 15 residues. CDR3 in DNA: TGTGCCAGCAGCTCTAAACTAGGTACCTACAATGAGCAGTTCTTC. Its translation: CASSSKLGTYNEQFF.

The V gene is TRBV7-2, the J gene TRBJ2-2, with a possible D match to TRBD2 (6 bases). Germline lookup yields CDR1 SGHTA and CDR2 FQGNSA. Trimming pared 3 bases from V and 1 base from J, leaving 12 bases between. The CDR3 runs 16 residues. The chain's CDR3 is CASSFVAAMNTGELFF. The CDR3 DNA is TGTGCCAGCAGCTTCGTAGCGGCGATGAACACCGGGGAGCTGTTTTTT.

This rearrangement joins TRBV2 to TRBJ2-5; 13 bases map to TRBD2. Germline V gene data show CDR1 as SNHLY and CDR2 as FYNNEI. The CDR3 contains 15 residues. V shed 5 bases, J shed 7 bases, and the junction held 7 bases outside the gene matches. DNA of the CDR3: TGTGCCAGCAGTAGGACTAGCGGGGGAGAAGTGACCCAGTACTTC. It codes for CASSRTSGGEVTQYF.

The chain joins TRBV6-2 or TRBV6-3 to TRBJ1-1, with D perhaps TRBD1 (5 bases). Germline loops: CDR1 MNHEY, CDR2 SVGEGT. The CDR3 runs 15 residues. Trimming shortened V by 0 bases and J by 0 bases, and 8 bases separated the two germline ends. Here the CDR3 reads CASSYSGPLNTEAFF. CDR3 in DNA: TGTGCCAGCAGTTACTCGGGGCCCCTGAACACTGAAGCTTTCTTT.

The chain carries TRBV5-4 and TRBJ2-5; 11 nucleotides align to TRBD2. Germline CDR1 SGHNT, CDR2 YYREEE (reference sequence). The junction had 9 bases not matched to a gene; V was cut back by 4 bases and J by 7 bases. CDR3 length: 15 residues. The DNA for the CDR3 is TGTGCCAGCAGCCTCAAGACTAGCGGGGCTGGGACCCAGTACTTC. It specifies CASSLKTSGAGTQYF.

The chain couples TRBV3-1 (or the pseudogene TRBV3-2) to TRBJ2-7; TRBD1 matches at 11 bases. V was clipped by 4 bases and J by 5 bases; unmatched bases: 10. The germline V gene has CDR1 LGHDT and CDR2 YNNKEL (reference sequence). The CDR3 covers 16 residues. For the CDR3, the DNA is TGTGCCAGCAGCCGGCCTGGGACAGGGGGTGGCGACGAGCAGTACTTC. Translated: CASSRPGTGGGDEQYF.

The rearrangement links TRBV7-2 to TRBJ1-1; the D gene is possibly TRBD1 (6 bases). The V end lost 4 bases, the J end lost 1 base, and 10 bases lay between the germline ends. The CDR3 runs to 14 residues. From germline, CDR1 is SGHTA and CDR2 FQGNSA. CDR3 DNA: TGTGCCAGCAGCTCAGGACAGCCGAACACTGAAGCTTTCTTT. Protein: CASSSGQPNTEAFF.

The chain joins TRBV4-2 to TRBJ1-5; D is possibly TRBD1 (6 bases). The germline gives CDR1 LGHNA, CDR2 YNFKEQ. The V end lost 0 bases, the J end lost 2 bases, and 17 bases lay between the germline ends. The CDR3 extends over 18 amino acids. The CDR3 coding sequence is TGTGCCAGCAGCCAAGATTCTAACAGGGCGGCGGGCAATCAGCCCCAGCATTTT. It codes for CASSQDSNRAAGNQPQHF.

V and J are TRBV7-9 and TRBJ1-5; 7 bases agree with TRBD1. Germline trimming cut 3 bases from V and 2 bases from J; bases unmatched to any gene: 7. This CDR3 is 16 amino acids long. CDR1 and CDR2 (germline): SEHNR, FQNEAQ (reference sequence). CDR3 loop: CASSFTGAQGNQPQHF. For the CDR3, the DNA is TGTGCCAGCAGCTTTACAGGGGCCCAGGGCAATCAGCCCCAGCATTTT.

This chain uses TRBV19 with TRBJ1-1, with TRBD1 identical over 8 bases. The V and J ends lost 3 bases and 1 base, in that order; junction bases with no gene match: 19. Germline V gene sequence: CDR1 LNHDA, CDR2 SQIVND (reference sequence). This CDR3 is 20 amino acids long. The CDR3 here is CASSIWTGFFSANANTEAFF. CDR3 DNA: TGTGCCAGTAGTATCTGGACAGGGTTTTTCTCCGCAAACGCGAACACTGAAGCTTTCTTT.

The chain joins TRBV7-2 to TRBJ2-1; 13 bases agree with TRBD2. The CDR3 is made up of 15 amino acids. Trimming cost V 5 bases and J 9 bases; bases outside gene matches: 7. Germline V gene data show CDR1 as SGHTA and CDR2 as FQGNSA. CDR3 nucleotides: TGTGCCAGCAGCATACTAGCGGGGGGGCCGGTTGAGCAGTTCTTC. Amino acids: CASSILAGGPVEQFF.

The CDR3 here is CASSSPLAGVHEQYF. Here the CDR3 DNA reads TGTGCCAGCAGTTCACCCTTAGCGGGAGTCCACGAGCAGTACTTC. This chain joins TRBV27 and TRBJ2-7, with 9 bases that match TRBD2. CDR1 and CDR2 (germline): MNHEY, SMNVEV (reference sequence). J lost 5 bases, V lost 4 bases, and 9 bases had no gene match. The CDR3 has 15 amino acids.

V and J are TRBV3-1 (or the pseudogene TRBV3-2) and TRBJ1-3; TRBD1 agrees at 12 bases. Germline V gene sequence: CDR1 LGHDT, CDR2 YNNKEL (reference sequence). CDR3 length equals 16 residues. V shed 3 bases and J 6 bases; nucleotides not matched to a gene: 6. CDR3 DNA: TGTGCCAGCAGCCAGGGGACAGGGGGCCGCGAAAACACCATATATTTT. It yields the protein CASSQGTGGRENTIYF.

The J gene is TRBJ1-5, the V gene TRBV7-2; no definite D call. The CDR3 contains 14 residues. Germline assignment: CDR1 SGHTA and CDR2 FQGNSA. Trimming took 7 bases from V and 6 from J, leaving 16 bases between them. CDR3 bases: TGTGCCAGCACCGCGGGGTGGGTGTCTCAGCCCCAGCATTTT. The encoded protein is CASTAGWVSQPQHF.